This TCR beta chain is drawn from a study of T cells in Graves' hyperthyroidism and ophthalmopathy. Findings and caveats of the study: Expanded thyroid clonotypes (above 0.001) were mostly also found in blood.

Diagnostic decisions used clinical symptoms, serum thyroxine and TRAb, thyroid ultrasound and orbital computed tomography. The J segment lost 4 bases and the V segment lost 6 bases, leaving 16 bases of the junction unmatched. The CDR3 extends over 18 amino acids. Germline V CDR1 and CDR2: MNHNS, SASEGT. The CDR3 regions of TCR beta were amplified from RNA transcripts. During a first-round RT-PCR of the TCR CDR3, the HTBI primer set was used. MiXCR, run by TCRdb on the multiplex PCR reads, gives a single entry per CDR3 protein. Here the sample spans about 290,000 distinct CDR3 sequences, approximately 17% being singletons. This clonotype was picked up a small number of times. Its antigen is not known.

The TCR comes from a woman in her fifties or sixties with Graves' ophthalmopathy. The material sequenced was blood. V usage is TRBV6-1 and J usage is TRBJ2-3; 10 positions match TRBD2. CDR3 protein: CASRARGRAGGPPDTQYF. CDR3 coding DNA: TGTGCCAGCAGGGCCAGGGGGCGAGCGGGAGGGCCCCCAGATACGCAGTATTTT.